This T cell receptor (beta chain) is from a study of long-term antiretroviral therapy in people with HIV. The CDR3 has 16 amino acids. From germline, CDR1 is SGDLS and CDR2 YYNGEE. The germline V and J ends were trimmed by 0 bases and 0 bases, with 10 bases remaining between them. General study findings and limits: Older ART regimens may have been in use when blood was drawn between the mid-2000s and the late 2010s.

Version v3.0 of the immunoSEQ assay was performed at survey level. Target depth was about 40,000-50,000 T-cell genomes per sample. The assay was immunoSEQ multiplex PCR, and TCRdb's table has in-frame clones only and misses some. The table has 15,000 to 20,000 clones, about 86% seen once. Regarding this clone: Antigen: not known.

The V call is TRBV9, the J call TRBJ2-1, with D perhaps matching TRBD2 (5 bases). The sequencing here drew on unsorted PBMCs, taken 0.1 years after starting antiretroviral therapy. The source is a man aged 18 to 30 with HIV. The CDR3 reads CASSVGGFGSYNEQFF. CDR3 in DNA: TGTGCCAGCAGCGTAGGCGGGTTTGGCTCCTACAATGAGCAGTTCTTC. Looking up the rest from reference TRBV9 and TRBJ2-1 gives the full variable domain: DSGVTQTPKHLITATGQRVTLRCSPRSGDLSVYWYQQSLDQGLQFLIQYYNGEERAKGNILERFSAQQFPDLHSELNLSSLELGDSALYFCASSVGGFGSYNEQFFGPGTRLTVL.